This paragraph reports one TCR beta chain. Its cognate antigen is unknown. There are 14 residues in the CDR3. Between the trimmed V and J ends, which lost 4 bases and 12 bases, there was a span of 23 bases. CDR1 SGHRS and CDR2 YFSETQ come from the germline V gene. This entry is derived from a study of T cell responses to AZD1222 COVID-19 vaccine. Study results and caveats: Spike-specific TCR breadth and depth were elevated following two AZD1222 doses.

TCRdb's table, derived via immunoSEQ multiplex PCR, lists solely in-frame clones and lacks some. The table records 140,000 to 150,000 clones, roughly nine tenths of them present only once. The specimen was peripheral blood, collected on day 0 of AZD1222 vaccination. This clonotype was obtained from an adult in good health. This chain joins TRBV5-1 and TRBJ2-7; D is tentatively TRBD1 or TRBD2 (5 bases each). DNA of the CDR3: TGCGCCAGCAGCCCCTCGGGGCAGAACCCTGGGGGGTACTTC. It specifies CASSPSGQNPGGYF.